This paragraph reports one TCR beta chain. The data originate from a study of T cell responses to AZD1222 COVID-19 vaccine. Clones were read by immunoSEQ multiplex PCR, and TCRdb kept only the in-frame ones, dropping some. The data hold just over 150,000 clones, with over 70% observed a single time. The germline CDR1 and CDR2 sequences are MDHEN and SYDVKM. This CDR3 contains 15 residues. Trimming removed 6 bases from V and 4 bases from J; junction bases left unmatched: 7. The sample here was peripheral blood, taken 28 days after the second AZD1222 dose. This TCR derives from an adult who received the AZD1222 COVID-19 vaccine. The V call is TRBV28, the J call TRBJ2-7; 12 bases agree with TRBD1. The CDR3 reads CASRGRGQGAYEQYF. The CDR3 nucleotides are TGTGCCAGCAGGGGTAGGGGACAGGGGGCTTACGAGCAGTACTTC.